The 27 T cell receptor beta chains below all came from one sample that was sequenced in a study of Ad26.COV2.S vaccination and SARS-CoV-2 variants. The repertoire was sequenced with immunoSEQ multiplex PCR; TCRdb's copy has only in-frame clones and lacks some. The sample lists 510,000 or so clones, around 90% occurring once. The treatment: roughly 20 received Ad26.COV2.S at low or high dose, single or two shots; about 5 received placebo; per-sample allocation not given. All samples were drawn on day 63, counting from the first vaccine or placebo injection. The sequences come from peripheral blood, collected in a trial of Ad26.COV2.S vaccine versus placebo. Every receptor here comes from a person between 18 and 60 years old who received the Ad26.COV2.S COVID-19 vaccine or a placebo.

CDR3 sequence (DNA): TGTGCCAGCAGTTACACCAGGGTATTGACAGATACGCAGTATTTT. Protein: CASSYTRVLTDTQYF. V usage is TRBV6-2 or TRBV6-3 and J usage is TRBJ2-3; D is possibly TRBD1 (5 bases). Germline CDR1 and CDR2: MNHEY and SVGEGT. Trimming pared 2 bases from V and 3 bases from J, leaving 12 bases between. The CDR3 is made up of 15 amino acids.

This chain joins TRBV10-3 and TRBJ1-5; no clear D gene. Trimming took off 2 bases at V and 7 bases at J, with 15 bases between the two ends. The CDR3 is made up of 15 amino acids. Looked up from germline, CDR1 is ENHRY and CDR2 is SYGVKD. The CDR3: CAISEGRALGQPQHF. As DNA, the CDR3 is TGTGCCATCAGTGAGGGGAGAGCCCTCGGACAGCCCCAGCATTTT.

The rearrangement links TRBV29-1 to TRBJ1-2, with 7 bases matching TRBD1. The CDR3 runs to 14 residues. The V gene end was trimmed by 1 base and the J gene end by 8 bases; junction bases not matched to a gene: 10. Germline V gene sequence: CDR1 SQVTM, CDR2 ANQGSEA. In nucleotides, the CDR3 is TGCAGCGTTGAAGTTTGGAGGGGGCTTGGGGGCTACACCTTC. Protein: CSVEVWRGLGGYTF.

The chain is built from TRBV4-2 and TRBJ1-2; 10 bases agree with TRBD1. The germline V gene has CDR1 LGHNA and CDR2 YNFKEQ. This CDR3 is 14 amino acids long. V dropped 4 bases and J dropped 7; count of bases not matched to a gene: 6. In DNA, the CDR3 is TGTGCCAGCAGCCGAGGGACAGGGGAAGGTGGCTACACCTTC. This encodes CASSRGTGEGGYTF.

The rearrangement links TRBV25-1 to TRBJ2-7; TRBD1 or TRBD2 may be the D gene (5 bases each). The ends were cut back, 2 bases at V and 0 bases at J, with 8 bases in the middle. The CDR3 loop spans 14 amino acids. Germline CDR1 reads MGHDK; CDR2 reads SYGVNS. The CDR3 nucleotides are TGTGCCAGCAGTGAACCCGGGGCCTCCTACGAGCAGTACTTC. It codes for CASSEPGASYEQYF.

The J gene is TRBJ2-1, the V gene TRBV6-6; D perhaps matches TRBD1 (6 bases). Trimming removed 7 bases from V and 5 bases from J, with 15 bases in between. The CDR3 is made up of 14 amino acids. Germline assignment: CDR1 MNHNY and CDR2 SVGAGI (reference sequence). The chain's CDR3 is CASTRMDRNNEQFF. The CDR3, as DNA: TGTGCCAGCACCAGAATGGACAGAAACAATGAGCAGTTCTTC.

The genes are TRBV19 and TRBJ1-3; possibly TRBD1 for D (6 bases). V was clipped by 9 bases and J by 0 bases, with 9 bases between them. CDR1 and CDR2 (germline): LNHDA, SQIVND (reference sequence). The CDR3 spans 13 residues. CDR3 region: CASGQSSGNTIYF. The CDR3 DNA sequence: TGTGCCAGCGGACAGTCCTCTGGAAACACCATATATTTT.

V usage is TRBV4-3 and J usage is TRBJ2-2; D remains unclear. The CDR3 is made up of 16 amino acids. Trimming pared 0 bases from V and 5 bases from J, leaving 13 bases between. The germline V gene has CDR1 LGHNA and CDR2 YSLEER. The CDR3 reads CASSQENTPYTGELFF. CDR3 nucleotides: TGCGCCAGCAGCCAAGAAAACACACCTTATACCGGGGAGCTGTTTTTT.

The V and J genes are TRBV7-8 and TRBJ2-7; TRBD2 matches at 8 bases. The CDR3 is made up of 15 amino acids. J was trimmed by 1 base and V by 7 bases; bases with no gene match: 9. The germline V gene has CDR1 SGHVS and CDR2 FQNEAQ. DNA for the CDR3: TGTGCCAGCAAAATCCTAGCGGGCGAATCCTACGAGCAGTACTTC. Encoded protein: CASKILAGESYEQYF.

The gene calls are TRBV14 and TRBJ2-1; TRBD1 might be the D (7 bases). Trimming pared 1 base from V and 4 bases from J, leaving 11 bases between. The CDR3 runs to 15 residues. Germline V gene sequence: CDR1 SGHDN, CDR2 FVKESK. The CDR3 DNA reads as TGTGCCAGCAGCCAAGTACAGGGGAGGTACAATGAGCAGTTCTTC. This encodes CASSQVQGRYNEQFF.

The chain links TRBV10-3 to TRBJ2-6; D is ambiguous. The V gene's germline CDR1 is ENHRY and CDR2 SYGVKD. The length of the CDR3 is 13 residues. The V end lost 11 bases, the J end lost 0 bases, and 8 bases lay between the germline ends. Here the CDR3 reads CAASYSGANVLTF. Here the CDR3 DNA reads TGTGCCGCCTCTTACTCTGGGGCCAACGTCCTGACTTTC.

CDR3 residues: CASRGGAPNTGELFF. The DNA for the CDR3 is TGCGCCAGCAGAGGCGGGGCTCCGAACACCGGGGAGCTGTTTTTT. The chain is built from TRBV5-1 and TRBJ2-2, with D possibly being TRBD2 (6 bases). The V gene's germline CDR1 is SGHRS and CDR2 YFSETQ. V was shortened by 5 bases and J by 0 bases, with 11 bases between the two germline ends. The CDR3 spans 15 residues.

The CDR3: CASETGWANSPLHF. In DNA form, the CDR3 reads TGTGCCTCCGAGACAGGGTGGGCGAATTCACCCCTCCACTTT. The chain recombines TRBV30 with TRBJ1-6, with 7 positions matching TRBD1. CDR1 GTSNPN and CDR2 SVGIG come from the germline V gene (reference sequence). The CDR3 is made up of 14 amino acids. Germline trimming cut 7 bases from V and 7 bases from J; bases unmatched to any gene: 10. Based on the CDR3 plus reference TRBV30 and TRBJ1-6, the full variable domain is SQTIHQWPATLVQPVGSPLSLECTVEGTSNPNLYWYRQAAGRGLQLLFYSVGIGQISSEVPQNLSASRPQDRQFILSSKKLLLSDSGFYLCASETGWANSPLHFGNGTRLTVT.

The chain links TRBV9 to TRBJ1-3, with TRBD1 as a possible D gene (6 bases). Looked up from germline, CDR1 is SGDLS and CDR2 is YYNGEE. The CDR3 extends over 18 amino acids. Trimming pared 4 bases from V and 0 bases from J, leaving 20 bases between. CDR3 loop: CASSHHPAQGISGNTIYF. In nucleotides, the CDR3 is TGTGCCAGCAGCCACCACCCGGCGCAGGGGATCTCTGGAAACACCATATATTTT.

The chain couples TRBV24-1 to TRBJ1-2; no reliable D call. Germline-derived CDR1 and CDR2 are KGHDR and SFDVKD. Trimming cost V 1 base and J 8 bases, with 13 bases left between them. This CDR3 is 14 amino acids long. The CDR3 DNA reads as TGTGCCACCAGTGATTTATCAGAGGAAGGCGGCTACACCTTC. It encodes CATSDLSEEGGYTF.

The count of this clone is one. J is TRBJ2-1 and V is TRBV6-5; D is unclear. V lost 2 bases and J lost 2, with 10 bases in between. The CDR3 is 15 residues long. CDR1 is MNHEY, CDR2 SVGAGI, per germline. CDR3 bases: TGTGCCAGCAGTTACGTCCCAGCTGCCTACAATGAGCAGTTCTTC. Residues: CASSYVPAAYNEQFF.

The chain has TRBV7-9 and TRBJ2-1; D gene ambiguous. V lost 4 bases and J lost 3, with 1 base in between. Germline CDR1 and CDR2: SEHNR and FQNEAQ (reference sequence). The CDR3 consists of 11 residues. The CDR3 DNA is TGTGCCAGCAGCTACTACAATGAGCAGTTCTTC. As protein: CASSYYNEQFF.

The chain links TRBV7-3 to TRBJ1-1; 7 bases agree with TRBD1. Germline V CDR1 and CDR2: SGHTA, FQGTGA. Trimming took 2 bases from V and 3 from J; bases not matched to a gene: 6. This CDR3 is 15 amino acids long. Written as DNA, the CDR3 is TGTGCCAGCAGCTTAGCCAGGGGGACTTACACTGAAGCTTTCTTT. This codes for CASSLARGTYTEAFF. Full variable domain (outside the CDR3, taken from reference TRBV7-3 and TRBJ1-1): GAGVSQTPSNKVTEKGKYVELRCDPISGHTALYWYRQSLGQGPEFLIYFQGTGAADDSGLPNDRFFAVRPEGSVSTLKIQRTERGDSAVYLCASSLARGTYTEAFFGQGTRLTVV.

This clone was counted between two and nine times. In DNA, the CDR3 is TGTGCCAGCAGCGTAGGAAGCGGGAGCTACGAGCAGTACTTC. This codes for CASSVGSGSYEQYF. This chain uses TRBV9 with TRBJ2-7, with 8 nucleotides matching TRBD2. CDR3 length equals 14 residues. Germline lookup yields CDR1 SGDLS and CDR2 YYNGEE. Trimming cost V 0 bases and J 3 bases; bases outside gene matches: 2.

The CDR3 protein is CASSLVVTSGEQYF. The CDR3 DNA follows: TGTGCCAGCAGCTTAGTGGTGACTTCGGGCGAGCAGTACTTC. V gene TRBV7-2 combines with J gene TRBJ2-7; D not certain. Germline V lookup: CDR1 SGHTA, CDR2 FQGNSA. The V gene lost 1 base and the J gene lost 6 bases, with 13 bases spanning the gap. CDR3 length equals 14 residues. Variable domain in full (rest from reference TRBV7-2 and TRBJ2-7): GAGVSQSPSNKVTEKGKDVELRCDPISGHTALYWYRQSLGQGLEFLIYFQGNSAPDKSGLPSDRFSAERTGGSVSTLTIQRTQQEDSAVYLCASSLVVTSGEQYFGPGTRLTVT.

The chain links TRBV19 to TRBJ2-2; a weak D match, TRBD2 (6 bases). The germline V gene has CDR1 LNHDA and CDR2 SQIVND (reference sequence). The CDR3 totals 16 residues. V was trimmed by 7 bases and J by 0 bases, leaving 15 bases between them. CDR3 sequence: CASNRAAGTNTGELFF. The CDR3 DNA reads TGTGCCAGTAATCGGGCTGCGGGGACGAACACCGGGGAGCTGTTTTTT. The complete variable domain, with remaining parts taken from reference TRBV19 and TRBJ2-2, reads DGGITQSPKYLFRKEGQNVTLSCEQNLNHDAMYWYRQDPGQGLRLIYYSQIVNDFQKGDIAEGYSVSREKKESFPLTVTSAQKNPTAFYLCASNRAAGTNTGELFFGEGSRLTVL.

The J gene is TRBJ2-2, the V gene TRBV29-1; the D call may be TRBD1 or TRBD2 (5 bases each). This CDR3 is built from 15 residues. Trimming took off 6 bases at V and 0 bases at J, with 14 bases between the two ends. Germline V CDR1 and CDR2: SQVTM, ANQGSEA. The CDR3, as DNA: TGCAGCGTGGCGACCGGGACGGCGAACACCGGGGAGCTGTTTTTT. It is translated as CSVATGTANTGELFF.

The chain links TRBV9 to TRBJ1-3; the D gene is possibly TRBD1 (6 bases). V was trimmed by 0 bases and J by 6 bases, leaving 16 bases between them. CDR3 length: 16 amino acids. CDR1 SGDLS and CDR2 YYNGEE come from the germline V gene. The CDR3 DNA sequence: TGTGCCAGCAGCGTAGCCGACCCGGGGGGCTTAAACACCATATATTTT. This encodes CASSVADPGGLNTIYF.

The chain is built from TRBV7-9 and TRBJ2-7; TRBD2 aligns across 7 bases. CDR3 length: 14 amino acids. Germline V gives CDR1 SEHNR, CDR2 FQNEAQ (reference sequence). The V and J ends lost 5 bases and 3 bases, in that order; junction bases with no gene match: 7. CDR3 nucleotides: TGTGCCAGCAGCCCCGATCCGGGGGGCTACGAGCAGTACTTC. It specifies CASSPDPGGYEQYF.

V gene TRBV6-2 or TRBV6-3 combines with J gene TRBJ2-1; 11 bases map to TRBD2. Germline CDR1 is MNHEY and CDR2 is SVGEGT. The length of the CDR3 is 17 residues. The ends lost 2 bases at V and 5 bases at J; junction bases unmatched: 8. CDR3 nucleotides: TGTGCCAGCAGTTACGGATGGACTAGCGGGTGGAACAATGAGCAGTTCTTC. It yields the protein CASSYGWTSGWNNEQFF.

The chain uses TRBV28 and TRBJ2-1; 10 bases are a match to TRBD1. CDR1 MDHEN and CDR2 SYDVKM come from the germline V gene. V shed 4 bases, J shed 7 bases, and the junction held 10 bases outside the gene matches. The CDR3 covers 16 residues. This CDR3 reads CASSSLETGGLNEQFF. CDR3 DNA: TGTGCCAGCAGTTCATTAGAGACAGGGGGCCTGAATGAGCAGTTCTTC.

The chain uses TRBV14 and TRBJ1-2; D ambiguous. V dropped 4 bases and J dropped 4 bases, with 7 bases sitting between them. The germline V gene encodes CDR1 SGHDN and CDR2 FVKESK. The CDR3 sequence is 12 residues long. The CDR3 DNA is TGTGCCAGCAGCCCGCCCAGCTATGGCTACACCTTC. It yields the protein CASSPPSYGYTF. The full variable domain, its missing parts supplied by reference TRBV14 and TRBJ1-2, is EAGVTQFPSHSVIEKGQTVTLRCDPISGHDNLYWYRRVMGKEIKFLLHFVKESKQDESGMPNNRFLAERTGGTYSTLKVQPAELEDSGVYFCASSPPSYGYTFGSGTRLTVV.